This entry lists 5 T cell receptor beta chains sequenced from one sample in a study of beta chain features in type 1 diabetes. The isolated RNA, all of it, was reverse transcribed, so expressed TCRB transcripts were what got sequenced. Method: immunoSEQ multiplex PCR; TCRdb's copy keeps in-frame clones and lacks some. The data hold 150,000 or so clones, with roughly 53% observed a single time. The sample taken for sequencing was Tregs from blood. The receptors were gathered from a man in his late teens or twenties in good health.

This rearrangement joins TRBV18 to TRBJ1-2; D is perhaps TRBD1 (5 bases). The CDR3 is 14 amino acids. The V end was cut by 1 base, the J end by 2 bases, with 8 bases between. Germline CDR1 reads KGHSH; CDR2 reads LQKENI. The CDR3 nucleotides read TGTGCCAGCTCACCACTGGCAGGGAACTATGGCTACACCTTC. Translating it yields CASSPLAGNYGYTF.

The table lists this clone with a count of one. This chain uses TRBV28 with TRBJ2-7; TRBD1 agrees at 11 bases. V dropped 8 bases and J dropped 3; count of bases not matched to a gene: 12. The CDR3 contains 16 residues. Germline CDR1 and CDR2: MDHEN and SYDVKM. The chain's CDR3 is CASSNRPGQGGYEQYF. As DNA, the CDR3 is TGTGCCAGCTCAAACAGGCCGGGACAGGGGGGCTACGAGCAGTACTTC.

CDR3 DNA sequence: TGTGCCAGCAGCTTAGGAACAGGACCCTACGAGCAGTACTTC. As protein: CASSLGTGPYEQYF. V is TRBV7-2 and J is TRBJ2-7; the D gene is possibly TRBD1 (5 bases). CDR3 size: 14 residues. V was shortened by 1 base and J by 2 bases, with 9 bases between the two germline ends. The V gene's germline CDR1 is SGHTA and CDR2 FQGNSA.

The rearrangement joins TRBV18 to TRBJ1-3; D is unresolved. The length of the CDR3 is 15 residues. V lost 2 bases and J 2 bases, leaving 10 bases between the germline ends. Per germline, CDR1 KGHSH and CDR2 LQKENI. CDR3 residues: CASSPSTATGNTIYF. As DNA, the CDR3 is TGTGCCAGCTCACCATCTACAGCAACTGGAAACACCATATATTTT.

The sample holds a few counts of this clone. The CDR3 is CASSPIPQGTSGSETQYF. The CDR3, as DNA: TGTGCCAGCAGCCCCATCCCCCAAGGGACTAGCGGGAGTGAGACCCAGTACTTC. The chain links TRBV5-4 to TRBJ2-5, with 14 bases that match TRBD2. Losses at the gene ends were 4 bases for V and 5 bases for J; bases not matched to a gene: 13. Germline-derived CDR1 and CDR2 are SGHNT and YYREEE (reference sequence). CDR3 length equals 18 residues.